The 24 T cell receptor beta chains in this list originate from one sample, sequenced in a study of shared T cell receptors in the human thymus. Libraries were prepared by immunoSEQ multiplex PCR; TCRdb keeps only in-frame clonotypes and omits some of them. The repertoire holds fewer than 700,000 clones, with roughly 88% as singletons. Another study also made use of these data, one on human thymus T cells.

Material for sequencing was thymocytes. The receptors derive from a boy in the first two years of life with a congenital heart defect.

The J gene is TRBJ2-2, the V gene TRBV9; TRBD2 matches at 7 bases. V trimming: 4 bases; J trimming: 7 bases; junction bases outside the gene matches: 13. The CDR3 spans 16 residues. Per germline, CDR1 SGDLS and CDR2 YYNGEE. CDR3 sequence reads: CASSPRLAREGGELFF. In DNA form, the CDR3 reads TGTGCCAGCAGCCCAAGACTAGCCCGTGAGGGCGGGGAGCTGTTTTTT.

This clone has just a few counts. The germline gene is not matched at one end of the junction; a read error may be the cause. V is TRBV27 and J is TRBJ2-1; 9 nucleotides match TRBD1. Germline V lookup: CDR1 MNHEY, CDR2 SMNVEV (reference sequence). The CDR3 has 11 amino acids. In DNA, the CDR3 is TGTGCCATCAGGGGACAGGGCGAGCCGTTCTTC. This encodes CAIRGQGEPFF.

The V call is TRBV29-1, the J call TRBJ2-6; 7 nucleotides match TRBD1. Germline V gives CDR1 SQVTM, CDR2 ANQGSEA. V was clipped by 4 bases and J by 1 base; unmatched bases: 10. The CDR3 totals 17 residues. This CDR3 is CSVGTGRLPSGANVLTF. As DNA, the CDR3 is TGCAGCGTTGGGACAGGCCGACTACCATCTGGGGCCAACGTCCTGACTTTC.

CDR3 sequence: CAWSAKGHLNPYNEQFF. For the CDR3, the DNA is TGTGCCTGGAGTGCCAAGGGACACCTCAACCCCTACAATGAGCAGTTCTTC. The V call is TRBV30, the J call TRBJ2-1; a possible D gene is TRBD1 (6 bases). The germline V gene has CDR1 GTSNPN and CDR2 SVGIG (reference sequence). The V end lost 1 base, the J end lost 2 bases, and 18 bases lay between the germline ends. The CDR3 is made up of 17 amino acids.

V gene TRBV27 combines with J gene TRBJ2-1; 7 positions match TRBD1. CDR1 is MNHEY and CDR2 is SMNVEV in the germline V gene (reference sequence). V gave up 0 bases and J gave up 4 bases; unmatched junction bases: 6. This CDR3 contains 16 residues. CDR3 protein: CASSLSYRGEYNEQFF. CDR3 coding DNA: TGTGCCAGCAGTTTATCCTACAGGGGCGAATACAATGAGCAGTTCTTC.

The J gene is TRBJ2-7, the V gene TRBV4-2, with D possibly matching TRBD2 (5 bases). CDR3 length equals 13 residues. Germline CDR1 is LGHNA and CDR2 is YNFKEQ. V lost 4 bases and J lost 2, with 9 bases in between. In nucleotides, the CDR3 is TGTGCCAGCAGCCCCGGGGTACCCTACGAGCAGTACTTC. It codes for CASSPGVPYEQYF.

The V and J genes are TRBV7-9 and TRBJ2-7, with 11 bases fitting TRBD2. Trimming removed 8 bases from V and 10 bases from J; junction bases left unmatched: 16. This CDR3 spans 15 amino acids. Per germline, CDR1 SEHNR and CDR2 FQNEAQ (reference sequence). Written as DNA, the CDR3 is TGTGCCAGCGGTACCTATACTAGCGGGAGTACCGAACAGTACTTC. Translated, it gives CASGTYTSGSTEQYF.

V gene TRBV5-1 combines with J gene TRBJ2-7; 14 bases align to TRBD2. The V and J ends lost 3 bases and 2 bases, in that order; junction bases with no gene match: 13. The CDR3 is made up of 19 amino acids. Germline V gene data show CDR1 as SGHRS and CDR2 as YFSETQ. The DNA for the CDR3 is TGCGCCAGCAGCTGCACCGGGACTAGCGGGAGTCCGCCGACCTACGAGCAGTACTTC. It is translated as CASSCTGTSGSPPTYEQYF. The full variable domain, with the rest looked up from reference TRBV5-1 and TRBJ2-7, is KAGVTQTPRYLIKTRGQQVTLSCSPISGHRSVSWYQQTPGQGLQFLFEYFSETQRNKGNFPGRFSGRQFSNSRSEMNVSTLELGDSALYLCASSCTGTSGSPPTYEQYFGPGTRLTVT.

The chain couples TRBV11-2 to TRBJ2-5, with TRBD2 identical over 8 bases. V lost 4 bases to trimming and J lost 5 bases; unmatched junction nucleotides: 12. Germline V gene data show CDR1 as SGHAT and CDR2 as FQNNGV. This CDR3 comprises 16 residues. The CDR3 nucleotides are TGTGCCAGCAGCTACGGGGGGGCACTGATGAGGGAGACCCAGTACTTC. It encodes CASSYGGALMRETQYF.

The V gene is TRBV30, the J gene TRBJ2-3; no clear D. The CDR3 totals 12 residues. V lost 5 bases and J 0 bases, leaving 6 bases between the germline ends. Germline V gene sequence: CDR1 GTSNPN, CDR2 SVGIG (reference sequence). CDR3 sequence reads: CAWGPSTDTQYF. The CDR3 DNA is TGTGCCTGGGGGCCCAGCACAGATACGCAGTATTTT. Together with reference TRBV30 and TRBJ2-3, the CDR3 gives the full variable domain: SQTIHQWPATLVQPVGSPLSLECTVEGTSNPNLYWYRQAAGRGLQLLFYSVGIGQISSEVPQNLSASRPQDRQFILSSKKLLLSDSGFYLCAWGPSTDTQYFGPGTRLTVL.

This clone has only one observation. This rearrangement joins TRBV18 to TRBJ2-3, with D possibly being TRBD1 (5 bases). V gave up 0 bases and J gave up 1 base, with 11 bases separating them. This CDR3 is built from 16 residues. Germline CDR1 KGHSH, CDR2 LQKENI. In DNA, the CDR3 is TGTGCCAGCTCACCACCGAACAGGTTACGCACAGATACGCAGTATTTT. It yields the protein CASSPPNRLRTDTQYF.

The genes are TRBV19 and TRBJ1-5; 10 nucleotides agree with TRBD1. Per germline, CDR1 LNHDA and CDR2 SQIVND (reference sequence). The V gene end was trimmed by 5 bases and the J gene end by 3 bases; junction bases not matched to a gene: 4. The CDR3 totals 15 residues. The CDR3 DNA reads as TGTGCCAGTAGTCCCGGGACAGGGGACAATCAGCCCCAGCATTTT. Translating it yields CASSPGTGDNQPQHF. The entire variable domain, with the rest obtained from reference TRBV19 and TRBJ1-5, is as follows: DGGITQSPKYLFRKEGQNVTLSCEQNLNHDAMYWYRQDPGQGLRLIYYSQIVNDFQKGDIAEGYSVSREKKESFPLTVTSAQKNPTAFYLCASSPGTGDNQPQHFGDGTRLSIL.

In regard to this clone: Germline is not matched at one junction end, which may reflect a read error. This sequence joins TRBV18 and TRBJ2-5; D may be TRBD1 (6 bases). CDR1 is KGHSH and CDR2 is LQKENI in the germline V gene. CDR3 length: 15 residues. CDR3 in amino acids: CASSPLPGQTLPDNF. The CDR3 nucleotides read TGTGCCAGCTCACCATTACCGGGACAAACGTTACCAGATAACTTC.

The chain employs TRBV4-1 and TRBJ2-1; 16 bases map to TRBD2. Germline CDR1 is MGHRA and CDR2 is YSYEKL. J was trimmed by 12 bases and V by 3 bases; bases with no gene match: 17. The CDR3 is 19 amino acids. The CDR3 sequence is CASSHPGLAGGPTLGRQFF. The CDR3, as DNA: TGCGCCAGCAGCCACCCGGGACTAGCGGGAGGGCCTACCCTGGGTCGGCAGTTCTTC.

V is TRBV10-3 and J is TRBJ2-5, with D perhaps matching TRBD2 (5 bases). Germline CDR1 is ENHRY and CDR2 is SYGVKD. V lost 4 bases and J lost 2, with 8 bases in between. This CDR3 contains 13 residues. This CDR3 is CAISVRDQETQYF. The CDR3 region has the DNA TGTGCCATCAGTGTCCGGGATCAAGAGACCCAGTACTTC.

This chain links TRBV6-4 with TRBJ2-3; a possible D gene is TRBD2 (6 bases). Germline CDR1 reads MRHNA; CDR2 reads SNTAGT. Trimming removed 4 bases from V and 2 bases from J, with 13 bases in between. The CDR3 loop spans 15 amino acids. CDR3 in amino acids: CASSVRGTPTDTQYF. The DNA for the CDR3 is TGTGCCAGCAGTGTGCGCGGGACGCCCACAGATACGCAGTATTTT.

V and J are TRBV5-4 and TRBJ2-1; TRBD2 aligns across 15 bases. CDR3 length: 15 amino acids. Unmatched junction bases numbered 4, after V lost 4 bases and J lost 8 bases. CDR1 SGHNT and CDR2 YYREEE come from the germline V gene (reference sequence). The chain's CDR3 is CASSGGLAGGDEQFF. The CDR3 DNA reads TGTGCCAGCAGCGGCGGACTAGCGGGGGGGGATGAGCAGTTCTTC.

The chain is built from TRBV2 and TRBJ2-2, with 9 bases identical to TRBD1. CDR1 and CDR2 from the germline V gene are SNHLY and FYNNEI. V was pared by 7 bases and J by 4 bases, with 10 bases of the junction left unmatched. The CDR3 spans 16 residues. DNA of the CDR3: TGTGCCAGCACCCGAACCCTGGGACAGGGCACCGGGGAGCTGTTTTTT. It is translated as CASTRTLGQGTGELFF.

The chain links TRBV9 to TRBJ1-1; D gene unclear. The V end was cut by 0 bases, the J end by 0 bases, with 6 bases between. CDR1 SGDLS and CDR2 YYNGEE come from the germline V gene. This CDR3 is 14 amino acids long. The CDR3 sequence is CASSVDGVNTEAFF. In DNA form, the CDR3 reads TGTGCCAGCAGCGTAGATGGAGTGAACACTGAAGCTTTCTTT.

The chain combines TRBV2 with TRBJ2-1, with TRBD1 as a possible D gene (5 bases). This CDR3 contains 16 residues. Trimming took 5 bases from V and 3 from J, leaving 17 bases between them. CDR1 and CDR2 (germline): SNHLY, FYNNEI. As DNA, the CDR3 is TGTGCCAGCAGTTCCCCCCCCGAGGACATCTACAATGAGCAGTTCTTC. It specifies CASSSPPEDIYNEQFF.

This clone is a singleton in its sample. This chain uses TRBV28 with TRBJ2-7, with D possibly matching TRBD1 (5 bases). This CDR3 has 13 amino acids. Trimming shortened V by 8 bases and J by 0 bases, and 11 bases separated the two germline ends. Germline lookup yields CDR1 MDHEN and CDR2 SYDVKM. The CDR3 is CASGYRSSYEQYF. As DNA, the CDR3 is TGTGCCAGCGGGTACAGGAGCTCCTACGAGCAGTACTTC.

The chain employs TRBV19 and TRBJ2-2; D is unresolved. The germline CDR1 and CDR2 sequences are LNHDA and SQIVND (reference sequence). The CDR3 consists of 15 residues. Trimming pared 1 base from V and 2 bases from J, leaving 8 bases between. Here the CDR3 DNA reads TGTGCCAGTAGTATAGTCGCGGTTAACACCGGGGAGCTGTTTTTT. Its translation is CASSIVAVNTGELFF.

The V gene is TRBV30, the J gene TRBJ2-5; maybe TRBD2 (6 bases). Trimming shortened V by 1 base and J by 2 bases, and 11 bases separated the two germline ends. Germline CDR1 reads GTSNPN; CDR2 reads SVGIG (reference sequence). There are 14 residues in the CDR3. Here the CDR3 reads CAWSATGGQETQYF. The CDR3, as DNA: TGTGCCTGGAGTGCGACTGGGGGGCAAGAGACCCAGTACTTC.

The rearrangement uses TRBV10-2 and TRBJ2-7; D is possibly TRBD2 (5 bases). This CDR3 region has 14 residues. Germline assignment: CDR1 WSHSY and CDR2 SAAADI. V lost 7 bases to trimming and J lost 0 bases, with 13 bases between them. CDR3 bases: TGCGCCAGCATATCCAAAGGGAGCTCCTACGAGCAGTACTTC. It encodes CASISKGSSYEQYF.